This T cell receptor (beta chain) appears in the sequencing data of a study of OX40 agonist ivuxolimab in advanced cancers. On the study more broadly: Administration of intravenous ivuxolimab to patients occurred every 2 weeks at 0.01 to 10 mg/kg.

The V end lost 11 bases, the J end lost 5 bases, and 22 bases lay between the germline ends. Germline lookup yields CDR1 SGHNT and CDR2 YENEEA. This CDR3 spans 14 amino acids. The method was immunoSEQ multiplex PCR; TCRdb's version includes in-frame clones alone and lacks a portion of them. The table includes about 68,000 clones, more than 70% detected once. On this clone: What it recognizes is unknown.

Findings and caveats of the study: Clonal expansion by week 6 occurred in CD4+ and CD8+ blood T cells (at 0.1 to 3.0 mg/kg).

The sequencing used CD4+ or CD8+ T cells sorted from blood, collected in a trial of the OX40 agonist ivuxolimab. The V call is TRBV11-3, the J call TRBJ2-7; D is unclear. The source is an adult with an advanced solid tumor such as melanoma, head and neck, liver or kidney cancer. CDR3 amino acids: CASKLRGEEDEQYF. The CDR3 DNA follows: TGTGCCTCTAAGCTGCGTGGGGAAGAAGACGAGCAGTACTTC.